This TCR beta chain was recovered during a study of T cells in Graves' hyperthyroidism and ophthalmopathy. This clonotype was recorded at least ten times. This CDR3 has 14 amino acids. V gave up 5 bases and J gave up 3 bases, with 14 bases separating them. Germline lookup yields CDR1 SGHTA and CDR2 FQGNSA. Template material for amplifying TCR beta CDR3 regions consisted of RNA transcripts. Carried out on the TCR CDR3, a first-round RT-PCR used the HTBI primer set. TCRdb reprocessed the multiplex PCR reads via MiXCR and lists one record per CDR3 protein. The sample holds 500,000 to 750,000 distinct CDR3 sequences, about 45% seen once.

The source is a woman between 18 and 29 years old with Graves' hyperthyroidism. Material for sequencing was peripheral blood or thyroid tissue (not recorded which). The chain uses TRBV7-2 and TRBJ2-7; D is uncertain. This chain's CDR3 is CASSAPTRNYEQYF. DNA of the CDR3: TGTGCCAGCAGCGCCCCGACACGGAACTACGAGCAGTACTTC.